This T cell receptor beta chain comes out of a study of T cells in Graves' hyperthyroidism and ophthalmopathy. This clonotype appeared many times. Researchers took RNA transcripts and amplified the TCR beta CDR3 regions from them. During a first-round RT-PCR of the TCR CDR3, the HTBI primer set was used. TCRdb processed the multiplex PCR reads anew with MiXCR; each CDR3 protein has one entry. The profile covers hundreds of thousands of distinct CDR3 sequences, with less than 15% appearing a single time and over 8.5% taken by the ten largest. The TCR was taken from a woman in her late teens or twenties with Graves' hyperthyroidism. The sequenced sample consisted of blood.

The chain's CDR3 is CASSGTGIYEQYF. In nucleotides, the CDR3 is TGTGCCAGCAGCGGGACAGGGATTTACGAGCAGTACTTC. V gene TRBV27 combines with J gene TRBJ2-7; 9 positions match TRBD1. CDR3 length: 13 residues. Germline CDR1 reads MNHEY; CDR2 reads SMNVEV (reference sequence). With 6 bases clipped from V and 4 bases from J, the junction kept 4 bases outside the gene matches.